One TCR beta chain is described in this entry. Its antigen is as yet unknown. Being one base from a much bigger clone, this may be a read error. RNA isolated from unsorted whole blood supplied the blood RNA, with germline DNA also extracted. TCR beta cDNA was reverse-transcribed from around 0.55 ug of total RNA. The reaction used a constant-region primer and ProtoScript II reverse transcriptase. Slightly modified ARM-PCR, run as three nested multiplex PCR rounds, produced the TCR beta libraries. TRBV1-TRBV30 forward primers and a C-beta reverse primer were used in the first two PCR rounds, which each ran for about 9 cycles. TCRdb itself ran the multiplex PCR reads through MiXCR, one entry per CDR3 protein. The sample includes fewer than 400,000 distinct CDR3 sequences, 65% of them seen just once. Germline CDR1 SGHDT, CDR2 YYEEEE. V shed 4 bases and J shed 1 base, with 14 bases lying between them. The CDR3 runs 15 residues.

This sample was included in a study of tumor-infiltrating lymphocytes in primary liver carcinoma. Across the study: Spanning 30 to 69 years of age, the patients were men and women. The tumors ranged from 4.2 to 10 cm across and fell within stage T1-T3 N0M0. General observations from the study: CD4+ and CD8+ repertoires could not be compared in these unsorted bulk samples. Tumor-adjacent and tumor-blood pairs displayed less overlap than did pairs of tumor regions.

The rearrangement uses TRBV5-6 and TRBJ1-1; D is ambiguous. Material: peripheral blood. This TCR was recovered from a man in his forties with primary liver carcinoma and hepatitis B virus infection. In DNA, the CDR3 is TGTGCCAGCAGCCCATTGGGCATGGAGAACACTGAAGCTTTCTTT. Translated, it gives CASSPLGMENTEAFF.